Here is one T cell receptor beta chain with its context. The CDR3 contains 15 residues. V lost 6 bases and J 4 bases, leaving 18 bases between the germline ends. Germline V lookup: CDR1 MNHEY, CDR2 SVGAGI. The data are from a study of blood T cell repertoires in COVID-19. Study summary: Donors in the United States, Italy and Spain gave samples during acute or convalescent COVID-19.

Profiled with immunoSEQ multiplex PCR; TCRdb holds only in-frame clones, not every one. Counted here are 150,000 to 160,000 clones, roughly nine tenths occurring once; the ten biggest clones make up about 2.4%. Sequencing input: peripheral blood. The V and J genes are TRBV6-5 and TRBJ2-5, with D tentatively TRBD2 (7 bases). The sequence derives from a woman between 65 and 79 years old with acute or convalescent COVID-19. CDR3 sequence reads: CASRARAGAGETQYF. CDR3 coding DNA: TGTGCCAGCAGAGCTCGTGCGGGGGCGGGAGAGACCCAGTACTTC.